Below, 32 T cell receptor delta chains from the same sample are listed, as sequenced in a study of γδ T cells in repeated Plasmodium falciparum infection. TCRdb processed the multiplex PCR reads again with the CATT caller. Here the sample spans 70,000 to 95,000 delta-chain clones, 1.4% being singletons. Bulk repertoires came from Vgamma9/Vdelta2+ or Vdelta2-negative gammadelta T cells flow-sorted from PBMC. The sequencing sample was made of gamma-delta T cells from blood. Every receptor here comes from a pool of human donors (malaria-infected and uninfected, not separated).

For this clone: Translating this DNA gives a protein that differs at residue 14 from the TCRdb one, which belongs to a much larger clone; a read error is likely, and the protein shown is this translation. The V and J genes are TRDV1 and TRDJ1, with TRDD3 matching over 10 bases. Because TCRdb records no J gene, it was assigned here through a match of the DNA to germline. The germline V gene has CDR1 TSWWSYY and CDR2 QGS. The CDR3 sequence is 20 residues long. With V trimmed by 4 bases and J by 0 bases, 17 bases remained unmatched. The CDR3 bases are TGTGCTCTTGGGGCTTTCCGGCGGGACTGGGGGATTCCAAACACCGATAAACTCATCTTT. Translating it yields CALGAFRRDWGIPNTDKLIF.

This clone showed up just a few times. A far larger clone is off by one base, so a read error is likely. Other DNA sequences within the sample encode an identical CDR3. The CDR3 sequence: CACDPISGGGIRELADKLIF. The CDR3 coding sequence is TGTGCCTGTGACCCAATCAGCGGCGGGGGGATACGCGAGTTGGCCGATAAACTCATCTTT. V gene TRDV2 combines with J gene TRDJ1; 10 bases line up with TRDD3. The J gene, absent from TCRdb, was called here by matching the DNA to germline. Germline-derived CDR1 and CDR2 are GEAIGNYY and EKD. V was clipped by 3 bases and J by 3 bases; unmatched bases: 21. The CDR3 spans 20 residues.

The chain joins TRDV1 to TRDJ1, with D perhaps matching TRDD3 (6 bases). No J segment appears in TCRdb, so it was assigned here by matching the sequence to germline. Per germline, CDR1 TSWWSYY and CDR2 QGS. Deletions cut 1 base from V and 0 bases from J, with 39 bases between. The CDR3 runs to 25 residues. CDR3 sequence: CALGEQARLRDQGIQRRGYTDKLIF. The CDR3 DNA sequence: TGTGCTCTTGGGGAACAGGCGCGCCTTCGGGACCAGGGGATCCAAAGGAGGGGGTACACCGATAAACTCATCTTT.

This clone was seen at least ten times. This rearrangement joins TRDV2 to TRDJ1, with 8 positions matching TRDD3. No J gene is reported in TCRdb; it was inferred here by comparing the DNA with germline. Germline values: CDR1 GEAIGNYY, CDR2 EKD. Trimming cost V 1 base and J 5 bases; bases outside gene matches: 5. The CDR3 is made up of 14 amino acids. The CDR3 here is CACDTLGEKDKLIF. The CDR3 DNA reads as TGTGCCTGTGACACGCTGGGGGAAAAGGATAAACTCATCTTT.

This clone was seen a few times. A far more abundant clone sits one base away, making this likely a read error. The same CDR3 arises from other DNA sequences in this sample as well. No J gene was called, and the V gene is TRDV2; the table's D call, TRDD3, has no DNA check behind it. CDR3 length: 21 residues. The germline gives CDR1 GEAIGNYY, CDR2 EKD. CDR3 DNA sequence: TGTGCCTGTGACACCGTTAGCGGGGCTACTACTGGGGGTCGGTACACCGATAAACTCATCTTC. Translated, it gives CACDTVSGATTGGRYTDKLIF.

This clone was seen more than once but under ten times. A single base is all that separates this from a far larger clone, so a read error is likely. The same CDR3 can be traced to other DNA sequences in this sample. The J segment was not called; the V segment is TRDV1; the table's D call, TRDD3, has no DNA check behind it. Germline CDR1 is TSWWSYY and CDR2 is QGS. This CDR3 comprises 15 residues. CDR3 in amino acids: CALGELGRIRIKLIF. The CDR3 nucleotides are TGTGCTCTTGGGGAACTAGGAAGGATACGCATTAAACTCATCTTC.

In regard to this clone: TCRdb's entry gives the protein of a much larger clone, which mismatches this DNA's translation at residue 9, likely from a read error; the protein reported here is translated from the DNA. The chain has TRDV1 and TRDJ1; TRDD3 matches at 9 bases. No J gene is reported in TCRdb; it was inferred here by comparing the DNA with germline. This CDR3 is 21 amino acids long. V lost 3 bases and J lost 1; bases outside the gene matches: 21. Germline-derived CDR1 and CDR2 are TSWWSYY and QGS. CDR3 DNA: TGTGCTCTTGGGGAGAACTGCCGCCCAGCAGTGGGGGATAAGAGCACCGATAAACTCATCTTT. It translates to CALGENCRPAVGDKSTDKLIF.

In its sample, this clone was seen a few times. The likely explanation is a read error, given a far larger clone one base away. The same CDR3 is also encoded by other DNA sequences in this sample. This rearrangement joins TRDV1 to TRDJ1; 7 bases are shared with TRDD3. Per germline, CDR1 TSWWSYY and CDR2 QGS. This CDR3 contains 23 residues. J lost 1 base, V lost 2 bases, and 28 bases had no gene match. The CDR3 region is CALGEYLSPIRKLTLGVTDKLIF. The CDR3 DNA reads as TGTGCTCTTGGGGAATATCTTTCCCCAATTAGGAAACTCACTCTGGGGGTCACCGATAAACTCATCTTT.

Worth noting for this clone: The TCRdb protein comes from a much larger clone and disagrees with this DNA's translation at residue 17, likely due to a read error; the protein given here is derived from the DNA. The V call is TRDV1, the J call TRDJ1, with 9 bases identical to TRDD2. The J gene was not available in TCRdb and was assigned here by matching the DNA to germline segments. V shed 3 bases, J shed 0 bases, and the junction held 26 bases outside the gene matches. Germline V gives CDR1 TSWWSYY, CDR2 QGS. The CDR3 is 23 amino acids. This CDR3 is CALGERLPTKVFRWGPYTDKLIF. In DNA, the CDR3 is TGTGCTCTTGGGGAGCGCCTTCCTACGAAGGTATTCAGGTGGGGGCCATACACCGATAAACTCATCTTT.

This clone was picked up a small number of times. Translating this DNA gives a protein that differs at residue 7 from the TCRdb one, which belongs to a much larger clone; a read error is likely, and the protein shown is this translation. The rearrangement joins TRDV1 to TRDJ1; D possibly corresponds to TRDD2 (6 bases). The CDR3 is 16 residues long. CDR1 TSWWSYY and CDR2 QGS come from the germline V gene. Trimming left V 6 bases short and J 0 bases short, with 17 bases between. CDR3 loop: CALGEPLPPYTDKLIF. CDR3 DNA: TGTGCTCTTGGAGAGCCTCTTCCTCCTTACACCGATAAACTCATCTTT.

As regards this clone: A read error is likely here: a far larger clone is one base away. The sample holds other DNA sequences that translate to the same CDR3. The chain uses TRDV3 and TRDJ1; 8 bases match TRDD3. This CDR3 has 14 amino acids. Germline lookup yields CDR1 TVYSNPD and CDR2 GDNSRS (reference sequence). For the CDR3, the DNA is TGTGCCTCTTTTAGGGGGATAAACATCGATAAGCTCATCTTT. It is translated as CASFRGINIDKLIF.

This clone has a handful of counts. The protein recorded in TCRdb matches a much larger clone and deviates from this DNA's translation at residue 8, suggesting a read error; the protein here is obtained by translating the DNA. This rearrangement joins TRDV1 to TRDJ1, with TRDD3 as a possible D gene (6 bases). Since TCRdb gives no J gene, matching the DNA to germline was used here to assign it. The germline CDR1 and CDR2 sequences are TSWWSYY and QGS. CDR3 length: 17 residues. The ends were cut back, 5 bases at V and 7 bases at J, with 26 bases in the middle. The CDR3 DNA follows: TGTGCTCTTGGGACTCCTAGTGCGTCGGGGGAGGTCGGTAAACTCATCTTT. It codes for CALGTPSASGEVGKLIF.

This clone was picked up a small number of times. It is likely a read error: a sequence one base away is far more abundant. At the DNA level, this CDR3 is encoded by other sequences in the same sample as well. V usage is TRDV2 and J usage is TRDJ1; D perhaps matches TRDD3 (6 bases). Germline V CDR1 and CDR2: GEAIGNYY, EKD. The CDR3 runs to 16 residues. V was shortened by 2 bases and J by 0 bases, with 15 bases between the two germline ends. CDR3 in DNA: TGTGCCTGTGACAGAGGTGGGATAACGTACACCGATAAACTCATCTTT. Protein sequence: CACDRGGITYTDKLIF.

This clone appeared many times. This sample includes further DNA sequences coding for the same CDR3. The V and J genes are TRDV1 and TRDJ1, with D hard to call. CDR3 length: 16 residues. Per germline, CDR1 TSWWSYY and CDR2 QGS. Trimming took 1 base from V and 0 from J, leaving 12 bases between them. DNA of the CDR3: TGTGCTCTTGGGGAACGCTACCACCCTCACACCGATAAACTCATCTTT. As protein: CALGERYHPHTDKLIF.

With regard to this clone: For this DNA, TCRdb reports the protein of a much larger clone, which diverges at residue 22, most likely from a read error; the protein presented here is translated directly from the DNA. The V segment is TRDV1, and no J call was made; the D call TRDD3 from the table was never checked on the DNA. The CDR3 is made up of 23 amino acids. The germline CDR1 and CDR2 sequences are TSWWSYY and QGS. The CDR3 sequence: CALGELEGFLRSYWGIHTDKLTF. As DNA, the CDR3 is TGTGCTCTTGGGGAACTAGAAGGCTTCCTACGTTCATACTGGGGGATACACACCGATAAACTCACCTTT.

In regard to this clone: A read error may produce the germline difference seen at one junction end. This sequence joins TRDV1 and TRDJ1; D could derive from TRDD2 or TRDD3 (9 bases each). Germline CDR1 and CDR2: TSWWSYY and QGS. This CDR3 spans 20 amino acids. In DNA, the CDR3 is TGCTCTGCGGGTCCTTCCTACGATAATAACTGGGGATACGCAACTGATAAACTCATCTTT. Its protein product is CSAGPSYDNNWGYATDKLIF.

Comment on this clone: A far bigger clonotype differs at one base, so this is likely a read error. The same CDR3 is also encoded by other DNA sequences in this sample. The rearrangement links TRDV1 to TRDJ1; 8 bases map to TRDD3. TCRdb offers no J gene call, so here the DNA was matched to germline to obtain one. CDR1 and CDR2 (germline): TSWWSYY, QGS. This CDR3 is 16 amino acids long. J gave up 3 bases and V 6 bases, and 12 bases lay outside the gene matches. DNA for the CDR3: TGTGCTCTTGGAGATCTACTGCACTGGGGGGCCGATAAACTCATCTTT. It specifies CALGDLLHWGADKLIF.

Comments on this clone: TCRdb's protein for this DNA is that of a much larger clone and differs from the translation at residue 17, likely a read error; the protein shown is the DNA translation. The chain carries TRDV1 and TRDJ1; 13 bases agree with TRDD3. Matching the DNA to germline supplied the J gene, which TCRdb does not give. Germline V gene sequence: CDR1 TSWWSYY, CDR2 QGS. The CDR3 length is 25 residues. Germline trimming cut 0 bases from V and 0 bases from J; bases unmatched to any gene: 25. The CDR3 loop reads CALGELSLPLYWGIREQLYTDKLIF. In DNA, the CDR3 is TGTGCTCTTGGGGAACTTTCCCTCCCCCTTTACTGGGGGATACGTGAACAGTTGTACACCGATAAACTCATCTTT.

The sample holds many counts of this clone. A read error is possible here, since a much larger clone lies one base away. Other DNA variants within this sample encode the same CDR3. The genes are TRDV1 and TRDJ1, with D possibly being TRDD3 (5 bases). Since TCRdb gives no J gene, matching the DNA to germline was used here to assign it. This CDR3 contains 17 residues. The germline gives CDR1 TSWWSYY, CDR2 QGS. This CDR3 reads CALGELGPASYTDKLIF. CDR3 DNA: TGTGCCCTTGGGGAACTAGGCCCCGCCTCGTACACCGATAAACTCATCTTT.

Only a few counts were recorded for this clone. A far larger clone is one nucleotide away, so this likely arose from a read error. This same CDR3 is encoded by further DNA sequences in the sample. The chain recombines TRDV2 with TRDJ1; D call uncertain. The CDR3 length is 16 residues. Germline lookup yields CDR1 GEAIGNYY and CDR2 EKD. Trimming pared 0 bases from V and 2 bases from J, leaving 15 bases between. In DNA, the CDR3 is TGTGCCTGTGACACCGTGGGTCATCGCCAGACCGATAAACTCATCTTT. This translates into CACDTVGHRQTDKLIF.

Concerning this clone: This probably arose from a read error, given a far larger clone one base away. Additional DNA sequences in this sample encode the identical CDR3. This chain connects TRDV1 to TRDJ1, with D perhaps being TRDD2 or TRDD3 (5 bases each). As TCRdb names no J gene, one was assigned here on the basis of a DNA match to germline. The CDR3 totals 23 residues. Trimming shortened V by 6 bases and J by 0 bases, and 38 bases separated the two germline ends. The germline V gene has CDR1 TSWWSYY and CDR2 QGS. The CDR3 bases are TGTGCTCTTGGCCTCAACCTGGAGGTGGGGACCCTTCACGAGGGGGGCTACACCGATAAACTCATCTTT. Protein: CALGLNLEVGTLHEGGYTDKLIF.

Comment on this clone: The protein held in TCRdb is that of a much larger clone and does not match this DNA's translation at residue 12, likely because of a read error; the protein shown is translated from the DNA. The rearrangement uses TRDV1 and TRDJ1; weak D call: TRDD2 (5 bases). The J gene, left out of TCRdb, was set here by checking the DNA against germline. The CDR3 consists of 22 residues. The germline V gene encodes CDR1 TSWWSYY and CDR2 QGS. DNA of the CDR3: TGTGCTCTTGGGGACTACCACCGCCCTACGTACGAATGGACGGGCGCCACCAATAAACTCATCTTT. Translating it yields CALGDYHRPTYEWTGATNKLIF.

About this clone: This sequence is one base from a far larger clone and is likely a read error. Other DNA sequences in the sample encode the same CDR3. The gene calls are TRDV2 and TRDJ1; D call uncertain. TCRdb records no J gene; here it was assigned by comparing the DNA to germline. The CDR3 runs 18 residues. Germline assignment: CDR1 GEAIGNYY and CDR2 EKD. The CDR3 DNA reads TGCGCCTGTGACACTGTAGTCTCCTTGGACCCCGACACCGATAAACTCATCTTT. This encodes CACDTVVSLDPDTDKLIF.

Comments on this clone: A read error likely explains this, since a far larger clone differs by one base. This specimen includes other DNA sequences encoding the same CDR3. The V and J genes are TRDV1 and TRDJ1; TRDD3 matches at 12 bases. Germline matching of the DNA provided the J gene here, since TCRdb leaves it blank. The V gene's germline CDR1 is TSWWSYY and CDR2 QGS. The CDR3 loop spans 21 amino acids. With V trimmed by 3 bases and J by 4 bases, 21 bases remained unmatched. CDR3 sequence: CALGEPLFYWGIPILGDKLIF. DNA for the CDR3: TGTGCTCTTGGGGAGCCCCTCTTCTACTGGGGGATACCGATTCTCGGCGATAAACTCATCTTT.

This clone was picked up many times. V usage is TRDV2 and J usage is TRDJ3; D is possibly TRDD3 (5 bases). TCRdb carries no J gene annotation; the J gene was assigned here by matching the DNA with germline. This CDR3 spans 18 amino acids. The germline V gene has CDR1 GEAIGNYY and CDR2 EKD. Trimming took off 0 bases at V and 0 bases at J, with 11 bases between the two ends. The CDR3 DNA is TGTGCCTGTGACACCGCAGGGGGCAGCTCCTGGGACACCCGACAGATGTTTTTC. Its protein is CACDTAGGSSWDTRQMFF.

Comments on this clone: TCRdb's entry gives the protein of a much larger clone, which mismatches this DNA's translation at residue 19, likely from a read error; the protein reported here is translated from the DNA. V and J are TRDV1 and TRDJ1; 12 bases map to TRDD3. No J gene was available from TCRdb, and it was assigned here by a germline match of the DNA. With V trimmed by 3 bases and J by 0 bases, 35 bases remained unmatched. The CDR3 is 27 amino acids. Looked up from germline, CDR1 is TSWWSYY and CDR2 is QGS. DNA of the CDR3: TGTGCTCTTGGGGACTACCTACGTCGATACCCTTTTCCCCCCTGGGGGATACGAAGCGTTTACACCGATAAACTCATCTTT. Translating it yields CALGDYLRRYPFPPWGIRSVYTDKLIF.

The sample holds a few counts of this clone. The protein held in TCRdb is that of a much larger clone and does not match this DNA's translation at residue 7, likely because of a read error; the protein shown is translated from the DNA. J is TRDJ1 and V is TRDV1; a possible D gene is TRDD2 (6 bases). Here the J gene came from matching the DNA to germline, since TCRdb omits it. CDR1 TSWWSYY and CDR2 QGS come from the germline V gene. V lost 2 bases, J lost 5 bases, and 27 bases lay in between. CDR3 size: 19 residues. CDR3 loop: CALGEEAGLPCEGADKLIF. The DNA for the CDR3 is TGTGCTCTTGGGGAAGAAGCCGGCCTTCCCTGCGAAGGGGCTGATAAACTCATCTTT.

This clone appeared many times. TCRdb records a much larger clone's protein for this DNA, with a difference at residue 5 that likely arises from a read error; the protein given is the translation of the DNA. This sequence joins TRDV2 and TRDJ1; the D gene is possibly TRDD3 (6 bases). The CDR3 covers 17 residues. Trimming removed 3 bases at V and 0 bases at J, with 19 bases between. Per the germline V gene, CDR1 is GEAIGNYY and CDR2 is EKD. DNA for the CDR3: TGTGCCTGTGACGCCGTGGGGGTTACTCTGTACACCGATAAACTCATCTTT. It specifies CACDAVGVTLYTDKLIF.

This clone turned up a few times. A read error likely explains why the TCRdb protein, taken from a much larger clone, differs from this DNA's translation at residue 3; the protein shown is translated from the DNA. The chain carries TRDV1 and TRDJ1; weak D call: TRDD2 (5 bases). Germline-derived CDR1 and CDR2 are TSWWSYY and QGS. There are 12 residues in the CDR3. V was shortened by 10 bases and J by 4 bases, with 13 bases between the two germline ends. This CDR3 reads CAPGPYDDKLIF. In nucleotides, the CDR3 is TGTGCTCCTGGACCCTACGACGATAAACTCATCTTT.

This clone was recorded a few times. A far larger clone is a single base away, which makes a read error likely. Other DNA sequences within the sample encode an identical CDR3. This chain links TRDV2 with TRDJ1, with a possible D match to TRDD3 (6 bases). Since TCRdb gives no J gene, matching the DNA to germline was used here to assign it. Trimming left V 2 bases short and J 5 bases short, with 32 bases between. The CDR3 is 20 residues long. The germline V gene encodes CDR1 GEAIGNYY and CDR2 EKD. The CDR3 coding sequence is TGTGCCTGTGACAGACGGTACTGGGTCACCAAGGGGAGGACGACTGATAAACTCATCTTT. Translating it yields CACDRRYWVTKGRTTDKLIF.

This clone has ten or more counts. The chain joins TRDV1 to TRDJ1; TRDD3 aligns across 7 bases. TCRdb lists no J gene, so it was determined here by aligning the DNA to germline. From germline, CDR1 is TSWWSYY and CDR2 QGS. The V and J ends lost 5 bases and 0 bases, in that order; junction bases with no gene match: 27. The CDR3 loop spans 22 amino acids. The CDR3 reads CALGSQEPIPGGAEGNTDKLIF. CDR3 in DNA: TGTGCTCTTGGGTCTCAGGAACCTATCCCTGGGGGGGCCGAGGGCAACACCGATAAACTCATCTTT.

To note about this clone: TCRdb's protein, taken from a much larger clone, differs from this DNA's translation at residue 10, likely owing to a read error; the protein displayed comes from the DNA. The chain is built from TRDV2 and TRDJ1, with 7 bases that match TRDD3. TCRdb gives no J gene; it was assigned here by matching the DNA to germline. This CDR3 region has 17 residues. Germline assignment: CDR1 GEAIGNYY and CDR2 EKD. V shed 1 base, J shed 4 bases, and the junction held 14 bases outside the gene matches. Here the CDR3 reads CACDTQYWGGDDDKLIF. The CDR3 DNA reads TGTGCCTGTGACACTCAATACTGGGGCGGAGATGACGATAAACTCATCTTT.